This TCR beta chain was sequenced in a study of Ad26.COV2.S vaccination and SARS-CoV-2 variants. Measured with immunoSEQ multiplex PCR; TCRdb has only the in-frame clones, and not every one. The repertoire includes approximately 480,000 clones, 70% to 90% of them detected once, and more than 10% sits in the top ten. Specified treatment: about 20 received Ad26.COV2.S at low or high dose, single or two shots; a few received placebo; per-sample allocation not given. Following the first vaccine or placebo injection, samples were taken on day 63. The shot given was an Ad26 vector that makes Wuhan-strain SARS-CoV-2 spike. Study observations and caveats: Total responses of T cells may have been underestimated by the analyses of TCR breadth and depth.

As concerns this clone: Its antigen is unknown.

The CDR3 is made up of 13 amino acids. The ends lost 8 bases at V and 6 bases at J; junction bases unmatched: 6. The sample consisted of peripheral blood, taken in a trial of Ad26.COV2.S vaccine versus placebo. This sequence was found in a person aged 18-60 years who received the Ad26.COV2.S COVID-19 vaccine or a placebo. J is TRBJ2-2 and V is TRBV12-3 or TRBV12-4; 7 nucleotides match TRBD2. CDR3 residues: CASLAGQAGELFF. The CDR3 DNA sequence: TGTGCCAGCTTAGCGGGCCAGGCCGGGGAGCTGTTTTTT.